The entry that follows covers one T cell receptor (beta chain) sequence. These data come from a study of blood T cell repertoires in COVID-19. Whole-study context: Both acute and convalescent COVID-19 samples were obtained from the United States, Italy and Spain. Sources were T cells, B-cell-depleted T cells, or PBMCs; the material itself was cDNA or gDNA.

Trimming took 5 bases from V and 0 from J, leaving 10 bases between them. This CDR3 spans 15 amino acids. Germline-derived CDR1 and CDR2 are SGHTA and FQGTGA. In the authors' methods: For nucleated cells, counts were estimated from reference gene primer amplification. Profiling relied on immunoSEQ multiplex PCR, and the TCRdb table lists in-frame clones only, not all of them. Clone size and V and J calls were adopted from that table, with D and trimming inferred from the DNA. Of some 220,000 clones detected, around 82% appear once; the ten largest clones hold around 7.3%. Sequenced material: peripheral blood. The V call is TRBV7-3, the J call TRBJ2-2, with D perhaps matching TRBD2 (5 bases). The clonotype was recovered from a woman between 65 and 79 years old with acute or convalescent COVID-19. CDR3 DNA: TGTGCCAGCAGCGCATCGGGGTCGAACACCGGGGAGCTGTTTTTT. Its translation: CASSASGSNTGELFF.